One T cell receptor beta chain is described in this entry. This specimen comes from a study of blood T cell repertoires in COVID-19. The CDR3 totals 15 residues. V lost 1 base and J lost 3; bases outside the gene matches: 4. Per germline, CDR1 SGHNT and CDR2 YYREEE (reference sequence). Here immunoSEQ multiplex PCR was the method, and the copy in TCRdb shows in-frame clones only, minus some. The top ten hold roughly 1.6% of the sample, which has around 250,000 clones, approximately 86% seen once. The V gene is TRBV5-4, the J gene TRBJ2-5, with TRBD2 matching over 9 bases. The clonotype originates from a woman between 45 and 65 years old who had recovered from COVID-19. Sequencing was done on a sample of PBMCs or T cells enriched from blood (not recorded which). The CDR3, as DNA: TGTGCCAGCAGCTTGAGCGGGAGGCCCGAAGAGACCCAGTACTTC. Amino acid sequence: CASSLSGRPEETQYF.